This T cell receptor beta chain was sequenced during a study of cytomegalovirus exposure and HLA in healthy donors. The study, taken as a whole, reports: Specificity for CMV antigens was confirmed in vitro for a few of the CMV-associated chains. Researchers left out some V segments, among them TRBV6-2 and TRBV6-3, as indistinguishable.

CDR1 is MGHRA, CDR2 YSYEKL, per germline. V was clipped by 0 bases and J by 1 base; unmatched bases: 7. This CDR3 region has 18 residues. The PCR ran on 60 Vbeta and 13 Jbeta primers. The data were produced by immunoSEQ multiplex PCR, yet TCRdb's version contains in-frame clones alone and is incomplete. The table lists under 150,000 clones, 70% to 85% of them singletons. Details on this clone: What it binds is unknown.

V is TRBV4-1 and J is TRBJ2-5; TRBD2 matches at 11 bases. Specimen: PBMCs. The sequence was obtained from a boy aged 2-15 years in good health and CMV-seronegative. CDR3 sequence (DNA): TGCGCCAGCAGCCAAGATGTGGCGACTAGCGGGACCCAAGAGACCCAGTACTTC. Amino acid sequence: CASSQDVATSGTQETQYF.